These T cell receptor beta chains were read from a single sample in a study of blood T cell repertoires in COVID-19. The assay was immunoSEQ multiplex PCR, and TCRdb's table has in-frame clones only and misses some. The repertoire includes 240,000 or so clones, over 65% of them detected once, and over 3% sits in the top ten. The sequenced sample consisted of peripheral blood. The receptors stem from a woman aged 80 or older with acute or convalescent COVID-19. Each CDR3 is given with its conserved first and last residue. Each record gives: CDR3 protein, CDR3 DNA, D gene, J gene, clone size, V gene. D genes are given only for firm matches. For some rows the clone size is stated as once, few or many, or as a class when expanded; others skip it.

CASSQTRLGGYTF | TGTGCCAGCAGCCAAACCCGACTGGGTGGCTACACCTTC | - | TRBJ1-2 | - | TRBV3-1/TRBV3-2
CATSRVSGAGELFF | TGTGCCACCAGCAGGGTTTCGGGGGCCGGGGAGCTGTTTTTT | - | TRBJ2-2 | - | TRBV15
CASSPPGLAGRTGELFF | TGTGCCAGCTCACCACCTGGACTAGCGGGTCGGACCGGGGAGCTGTTTTTT | TRBD2 | TRBJ2-2 | - | TRBV18
CASSHKRGGSTDTQYF | TGTGCCAGCAGCCATAAGCGGGGGGGGAGCACAGATACGCAGTATTTT | TRBD2 | TRBJ2-3 | few | TRBV7-8
CASSLTVGDTQYF | TGTGCCAGCAGCCTTACAGTGGGAGATACGCAGTATTTT | - | TRBJ2-3 | - | TRBV6-5
CASSEESSNSPLHF | TGTGCCAGCAGTGAAGAATCGAGTAATTCACCCCTCCACTTT | - | TRBJ1-6 | few | TRBV7-9
CASSARQGKNTGELFF | TGTGCCAGCAGTGCGCGACAGGGTAAAAACACCGGGGAGCTGTTTTTT | TRBD1 | TRBJ2-2 | - | TRBV27
CASSHRQGRDGYTF | TGTGCCAGCAGCCATCGACAGGGCCGGGATGGCTACACCTTC | TRBD1 | TRBJ1-2 | - | TRBV3-1/TRBV3-2
CASTGGGLGDGYTF | TGTGCAAGTACCGGTGGAGGACTCGGGGATGGCTACACCTTC | - | TRBJ1-2 | - | TRBV19
CASSLGTSTDTQYF | TGTGCCAGCAGTTTGGGGACTAGCACAGATACGCAGTATTTT | - | TRBJ2-3 | - | TRBV6-5
CASSITGNRLYF | TGTGCCAGCAGTATCACAGGGAACCGCCTGTACTTC | - | TRBJ2-7 | - | TRBV2
CASGDRVLADTQYF | TGTGCCAGCGGGGACAGGGTGTTGGCAGATACGCAGTATTTT | TRBD1 | TRBJ2-3 | - | TRBV2
CASSLAGVKETQYF | TGTGCCAGCAGCTTAGCGGGAGTAAAAGAGACCCAGTACTTC | - | TRBJ2-5 | many | TRBV7-9
CASSSLRGYNEQFF | TGTGCCAGCAGCTCGCTCAGGGGTTACAATGAGCAGTTCTTC | - | TRBJ2-1 | - | TRBV13
CASSDGAGGDTQYF | TGTGCCAGCAGCGACGGGGCAGGGGGAGATACGCAGTATTTT | TRBD1 | TRBJ2-3 | - | TRBV6-5
CASSQGTGAGFEQFF | TGTGCCAGCAGCCAAGGGACAGGGGCGGGTTTTGAGCAGTTCTTC | TRBD1 | TRBJ2-1 | once | TRBV3-1/TRBV3-2
CASSYEGTGLYEQYF | TGTGCCAGCAGTTACGAGGGGACAGGGCTGTACGAGCAGTACTTC | TRBD1 | TRBJ2-7 | - | TRBV6-2/TRBV6-3
CASRGQAFNEKLFF | TGTGCCAGTAGGGGACAAGCCTTTAATGAAAAACTGTTTTTT | - | TRBJ1-4 | - | TRBV19
CASRSTGGAETQYF | TGTGCCAGCAGATCCACAGGGGGCGCAGAGACCCAGTACTTC | TRBD1 | TRBJ2-5 | - | TRBV7-2
CASTSTGNGYTF | TGTGCCAGTACCTCCACAGGGAATGGCTACACCTTC | - | TRBJ1-2 | - | TRBV19
CASSPRSRGAPYSPLHF | TGTGCCAGCTCACCCCGCTCTAGGGGCGCTCCGTATTCACCCCTCCACTTT | - | TRBJ1-6 | - | TRBV18
CASSLRERVREQFF | TGTGCCAGCAGCTTACGGGAGCGGGTACGGGAGCAGTTCTTC | - | TRBJ2-1 | - | TRBV5-6
CASSLASSVNTEAFF | TGTGCCAGCAGCTTAGCGTCTTCGGTGAACACTGAAGCTTTCTTT | - | TRBJ1-1 | - | TRBV7-6
CASSLTGQVGETQYF | TGCGCCAGCAGCCTCACGGGACAGGTGGGGGAGACCCAGTACTTC | TRBD1 | TRBJ2-5 | - | TRBV5-1
CASSMGRGSFNYGYTF | TGTGCCAGCAGCATGGGCCGCGGCAGCTTTAACTATGGCTACACCTTC | - | TRBJ1-2 | - | TRBV5-6
CASSIFGLPDSLHF | TGTGCCAGTAGTATTTTTGGACTTCCCGACTCCCTCCACTTT | - | TRBJ1-6 | - | TRBV19
CASSPRELGLAEQYF | TGTGCCAGCAGCCCCCGGGAGTTAGGATTAGCCGAGCAGTACTTC | - | TRBJ2-7 | - | TRBV3-1/TRBV3-2
CASSFLAGGNEQFF | TGCGCCAGCAGCTTTCTAGCGGGAGGCAATGAGCAGTTCTTC | TRBD2 | TRBJ2-1 | - | TRBV5-1
CASSTGREVAGELFF | TGTGCCAGTAGTACGGGGCGGGAGGTTGCCGGGGAGCTGTTTTTT | TRBD2 | TRBJ2-2 | - | TRBV19
CASSQDRQGADGELFF | TGCGCCAGCAGCCAAGATCGGCAGGGGGCGGACGGGGAGCTGTTTTTT | TRBD1 | TRBJ2-2 | many | TRBV4-3
CASSLGGSEKLFF | TGTGCCAGCAGCTTAGGGGGCAGTGAAAAACTGTTTTTT | - | TRBJ1-4 | - | TRBV11-2
CASRQGQGRHEQYF | TGTGCCAGCAGGCAGGGACAGGGGAGACACGAGCAGTACTTC | TRBD1 | TRBJ2-7 | many | TRBV2
CASSFGGPTSPSSYEQYF | TGTGCCAGCAGCTTTGGCGGCCCGACTAGCCCGAGCTCCTACGAGCAGTACTTC | TRBD2 | TRBJ2-7 | - | TRBV5-6
CASSRQGPGYTF | TGTGCCAGCAGTCGACAGGGGCCTGGCTACACCTTC | TRBD1 | TRBJ1-2 | - | TRBV5-6
CASRELVDTQYF | TGTGCCAGCAGAGAGCTGGTAGATACGCAGTATTTT | - | TRBJ2-3 | - | TRBV2
CASSNTGTGNYGYTF | TGTGCCAGCAGTAACACCGGGACAGGAAACTATGGCTACACCTTC | TRBD1 | TRBJ1-2 | many | TRBV6-5
CASSFLRTAQKHSLGNTIYF | TGTGCCAGCAGCTTTCTACGGACAGCCCAAAAACATTCCCTGGGAAACACCATATATTTT | - | TRBJ1-3 | - | TRBV7-3
CASSYKRLTGSGANVLTF | TGTGCCAGCAGCTACAAGCGGCTTACTGGGTCTGGGGCCAACGTCCTGACTTTC | - | TRBJ2-6 | - | TRBV5-4
CASTLDSASYEQYF | TGTGCCAGCACATTGGACAGCGCATCTTACGAGCAGTACTTC | - | TRBJ2-7 | - | TRBV6-1
CASSLQSYEQFF | TGTGCCAGTAGTCTACAGAGCTATGAGCAGTTCTTC | - | TRBJ2-1 | once | TRBV19
CAISGQGYGYTF | TGTGCCATCTCGGGACAGGGATATGGCTACACCTTC | TRBD1 | TRBJ1-2 | - | TRBV10-3
CASSLFRVRGYTEAFF | TGTGCCAGCAGCTTATTTCGGGTCAGGGGGTACACTGAAGCTTTCTTT | TRBD1 | TRBJ1-1 | few | TRBV11-2
CASGFGTSGGNEQFF | TGTGCCAGCGGCTTCGGGACTAGCGGGGGCAATGAGCAGTTCTTC | TRBD2 | TRBJ2-1 | - | TRBV2
CASSLSGGEKLFF | TGTGCCAGCAGCCTGTCGGGGGGTGAAAAACTGTTTTTT | - | TRBJ1-4 | - | TRBV3-1/TRBV3-2
CASSRSGQVNQPQHF | TGTGCCAGCTCTCGAAGCGGACAGGTGAATCAGCCCCAGCATTTT | TRBD1 | TRBJ1-5 | - | TRBV18
CASSQQGGITDTQYF | TGTGCCAGCAGCCAACAGGGAGGGATCACAGATACGCAGTATTTT | TRBD2 | TRBJ2-3 | - | TRBV3-1/TRBV3-2
CASSRLAGVGNTIYF | TGTGCCAGCAGTCGGCTCGCGGGGGTTGGAAACACCATATATTTT | - | TRBJ1-3 | - | TRBV6-5
CASSYGFGDGYTF | TGTGCCAGCAGTTACGGGTTTGGAGATGGCTACACCTTC | - | TRBJ1-2 | few | TRBV12-3/TRBV12-4
CASSKIGSKGEQFF | TGTGCCAGCAGTAAGATCGGCTCGAAGGGGGAGCAGTTCTTC | - | TRBJ2-1 | - | TRBV6-5
CASSLDGGAWETQYF | TGTGCCAGCAGCTTAGACGGGGGGGCCTGGGAGACCCAGTACTTC | TRBD2 | TRBJ2-5 | - | TRBV11-2
CASSTDRVGGYTF | TGCGCCAGCAGCACGGACAGGGTAGGAGGCTACACCTTC | TRBD1 | TRBJ1-2 | - | TRBV5-1
CASSLGRSYGGAQYF | TGCGCCAGCAGCTTGGGCAGGTCTTACGGGGGAGCCCAGTACTTC | - | TRBJ2-5 | - | TRBV5-1
CASSQNWLNTEAFF | TGTGCCAGCAGCCAAAATTGGCTGAACACTGAAGCTTTCTTT | - | TRBJ1-1 | - | TRBV3-1/TRBV3-2
CASSSLTSGVDEQYF | TGTGCCAGCAGCTCCCTGACCAGCGGGGTAGACGAGCAGTACTTC | TRBD2 | TRBJ2-7 | - | TRBV7-2
CATRGVPNTEAFF | TGTGCCACCCGGGGTGTCCCGAACACTGAAGCTTTCTTT | - | TRBJ1-1 | - | TRBV6-5